This is a list of T cell receptor beta chains from one sample in a study of post-analysis software for immune sequencing data. TCRdb re-analysed the PCR reads in MiXCR, keeping a single row per CDR3 protein. Here the sample spans hundreds of thousands of distinct CDR3 sequences, 25% to 30% being singletons. Sequencing was performed on blood. All receptors derive from a girl aged 10-17 years with multiple sclerosis. Each CDR3 is given with its conserved first and last residue. Fields, in order: J gene, clone size, V gene, D gene, CDR3 protein, CDR3 DNA. A D gene is named only where the DNA matches it firmly. Clone size, where shown, is once, few, many, or a class for clones that have expanded.

>TRBJ2-3|.|TRBV28|.
CASSLSLGLTDTQYF
TGTGCCAGCAGTTTGAGTCTAGGCCTCACAGATACGCAGTATTTT
>TRBJ2-3|.|TRBV7-9|TRBD1
CASSKTGGVTDTQYF
TGTGCCAGCAGCAAAACAGGGGGCGTCACAGATACGCAGTATTTT
>TRBJ2-3|few|TRBV13|.
CASSLGGTIGTDTQYF
TGTGCCAGCAGCTTAGGAGGTACCATTGGCACAGATACGCAGTATTTT
>TRBJ2-1|.|TRBV27|.
CASSRSRGEQFF
TGTGCCAGCTCGAGGAGTCGCGGGGAGCAGTTCTTC
>TRBJ2-6|.|TRBV7-2|.
CASSQAGLPGANVLTF
TGTGCCAGCAGCCAAGCGGGTCTCCCTGGGGCCAACGTCCTGACTTTC
>TRBJ1-1|few|TRBV29-1|.
CSVTRSADFEAFF
TGCAGCGTTACTCGAAGTGCGGATTTTGAAGCTTTCTTT
>TRBJ1-2|few|TRBV6-6|.
CAASFDGPRQGDGYTF
TGTGCCGCCTCGTTTGACGGCCCCAGGCAGGGAGATGGCTACACCTTC
>TRBJ2-2|.|TRBV5-1|.
CASSPDSFGELFF
TGCGCCAGCAGCCCGGACAGTTTCGGGGAGCTGTTTTTT
>TRBJ2-1|.|TRBV10-3|TRBD2
CATTSGSGNNEQFF
TGTGCCACCACTAGCGGGAGTGGAAACAATGAGCAGTTCTTC
>TRBJ2-7|.|TRBV10-3|TRBD2
CAISTTVTSGSYEQYF
TGTGCCATCAGCACGACGGTGACTAGCGGCTCCTACGAGCAGTACTTC
>TRBJ2-7|few|TRBV28|TRBD1
CASSTTTGQGIHEQYF
TGTGCCAGCAGTACCACGACCGGACAGGGGATTCACGAGCAGTACTTC
>TRBJ2-7|.|TRBV20-1|TRBD1
CSASGTGGMYEQYF
TGCAGTGCGAGTGGGACAGGGGGCATGTACGAGCAGTACTTC
>TRBJ1-1|once|TRBV18|.
CASSPQGQRNTEAFF
TGTGCCAGCTCTCCGCAGGGGCAGCGGAACACTGAAGCTTTCTTT
>TRBJ2-7|few|TRBV7-2|TRBD1
CASSLRSQGAVAYEQYF
TGTGCCAGCAGCTTACGGAGCCAGGGGGCGGTCGCCTACGAGCAGTACTTC
>TRBJ1-5|.|TRBV7-2|.
CASSVTGRSSNQPQHF
TGTGCCAGCAGCGTGACCGGACGGAGCTCCAATCAGCCCCAGCATTTT
>TRBJ1-2|few|TRBV28|TRBD1
CASLTGNYGYTF
TGTGCCAGCCTGACAGGGAACTATGGCTACACCTTC
>TRBJ2-1|many|TRBV20-1|.
CSARPLANSYNEQFF
TGCAGTGCCAGACCCCTAGCCAACTCCTACAATGAGCAGTTCTTC
>TRBJ1-1|once|TRBV5-1|.
CASGGGQGNTEAFF
TGCGCCAGCGGAGGGGGGCAAGGCAACACTGAGGCTTTCTTT
>TRBJ2-3|.|TRBV28|.
CASSPPDRYTDTQCF
TGTGCCAGCAGCCCACCCGACAGGTACACAGATACGCAGTGTTTT
>TRBJ2-3|few|TRBV4-1|TRBD2
CASSQDPPSGGIDTQYF
TGCGCCAGCAGCCAAGATCCTCCTAGCGGGGGCATAGATACGCAGTATTTT
>TRBJ2-7|many|TRBV12-3/TRBV12-4|TRBD1
CASSFLGQDYEQYF
TGTGCCAGCAGTTTCCTCGGACAGGACTACGAGCAGTACTTC
>TRBJ2-5|few|TRBV24-1|TRBD2
CATSDVTSGSAWETQYF
TGTGCCACCAGTGATGTGACTAGCGGGAGCGCGTGGGAGACCCAGTACTTC
>TRBJ2-2|.|TRBV7-2|.
CASSLGRNTGELFF
TGTGCCAGCAGCTTAGGCAGGAACACCGGGGAGCTGTTTTTT
>TRBJ2-5|few|TRBV2|.
CASSSGERETQYF
TGTGCCAGCAGTTCTGGGGAGAGGGAGACCCAGTACTTC
>TRBJ1-5|many|TRBV7-2|.
CASSLGVNQPQHF
TGTGCCAGCAGCTTAGGAGTTAATCAGCCCCAGCATTTT
>TRBJ1-1|.|TRBV29-1|.
CSVVPWGETEAFF
TGCAGCGTTGTCCCCTGGGGGGAAACTGAAGCTTTCTTT
>TRBJ2-3|few|TRBV20-1|.
CSARGVADTQYF
TGCAGTGCTAGAGGGGTTGCAGATACGCAGTATTTT
>TRBJ1-2|.|TRBV15|TRBD1
CATSRDRASGYGYTF
TGTGCCACCAGCAGGGACAGGGCGTCGGGCTATGGCTACACCTTC
>TRBJ2-1|once|TRBV11-2|.
CASSLVGALNEQFF
TGTGCCAGCAGCTTAGTTGGAGCGCTCAATGAGCAGTTCTTC
>TRBJ2-6|.|TRBV6-1|TRBD1
CASRPRTGPFSGANVLTF
TGTGCCAGCAGGCCCAGGACAGGGCCCTTCTCTGGGGCCAACGTCCTGACTTTC
>TRBJ2-1|few|TRBV7-2|.
CASSLAQGYNEQFF
TGTGCCAGCAGCTTAGCCCAGGGCTACAATGAGCAGTTCTTC
>TRBJ2-1|.|TRBV5-1|.
CASAGAITYNEQFF
TGCGCCAGCGCTGGGGCAATAACCTACAATGAGCAGTTCTTC
>TRBJ2-1|few|TRBV12-3/TRBV12-4|.
CASSPGNAHEQFF
TGTGCCAGCAGTCCGGGGAATGCCCATGAGCAGTTCTTC
>TRBJ2-3|few|TRBV10-3|TRBD1
CAISEVPGQGVHTQYF
TGTGCCATCAGTGAAGTCCCGGGACAGGGGGTTCATACGCAGTATTTT
>TRBJ1-4|few|TRBV20-1|.
CSAHTAREKLFF
TGCAGTGCCCACACGGCCCGAGAAAAACTGTTTTTT
>TRBJ1-2|.|TRBV10-3|.
CAISAVVLGGNYGYTF
TGTGCCATCAGTGCCGTCGTTTTAGGAGGGAACTATGGCTACACCTTC
>TRBJ1-1|few|TRBV7-2|.
CASSGGRRPEAFF
TGTGCCAGCTCGGGGGGGCGCAGGCCTGAAGCTTTCTTT
>TRBJ2-2|.|TRBV2|.
CASWGGELFF
TGTGCGAGCTGGGGCGGGGAGCTGTTTTTT
>TRBJ2-1|few|TRBV20-1|.
CSARTENYNEQFF
TGCAGTGCCAGGACAGAGAACTACAATGAGCAGTTCTTC
>TRBJ2-3|.|TRBV4-3|.
CASSQDPRGHTDTQYF
TGCGCCAGCAGCCAAGACCCCAGGGGTCACACAGATACGCAGTATTTT
>TRBJ2-1|.|TRBV7-2|TRBD2
CASSSGLAGRGEQFF
TGTGCCAGCAGCTCCGGACTAGCGGGAAGGGGTGAGCAGTTCTTC
>TRBJ2-5|few|TRBV7-8|.
CASSRLRGLGETQYF
TGTGCCAGCAGCCGACTCCGGGGGCTAGGGGAGACCCAGTACTTC
>TRBJ1-1|.|TRBV6-2/TRBV6-3|.
CASRRDRPITGTEAFF
TGTGCCAGCAGACGTGACAGGCCAATAACGGGGACTGAAGCTTTCTTT
>TRBJ2-2|few|TRBV20-1|.
CSAQAGSTGELFF
TGCAGTGCCCAGGCGGGGTCAACCGGGGAGCTGTTTTTT
>TRBJ2-5|.|TRBV7-8|TRBD1
CASNTDARDRVGQGTQYF
TGTGCCAGCAACACCGATGCCCGGGACAGGGTAGGCCAAGGGACCCAGTACTTC
>TRBJ1-2|few|TRBV4-3|.
CASSQDQGPYGYTF
TGCGCCAGCAGCCAAGATCAGGGGCCGTATGGCTACACCTTC
>TRBJ1-1|.|TRBV10-3|.
CAISESITYEAFF
TGTGCCATCAGTGAGTCGATTACTTATGAAGCTTTCTTT
>TRBJ2-5|few|TRBV20-1|TRBD1
CSAYLPGGWWEQYF
TGCAGTGCGTACCTCCCAGGGGGCTGGTGGGAGCAGTACTTC
>TRBJ2-5|.|TRBV29-1|.
CSVKTGRETQYF
TGCAGCGTTAAGACAGGAAGGGAGACCCAGTACTTC
>TRBJ1-2|.|TRBV6-5|.
CASRGGTEGYGYTF
TGTGCCAGCAGGGGCGGAACGGAGGGATATGGCTACACCTTC